This T cell receptor beta chain was identified in a study of T cells in Graves' hyperthyroidism and ophthalmopathy. The TCR beta CDR3 regions underwent amplification using RNA transcripts as the source. In the first-round RT-PCR of the TCR CDR3, the HTBI primer set was used. TCRdb analysed the multiplex PCR reads with MiXCR anew, one entry per CDR3 protein. The sample has 300,000 to 450,000 distinct CDR3 sequences; approximately 13% are singletons. The material sequenced was blood. The receptor was isolated from a woman aged 55-70 years with Graves' hyperthyroidism.

The CDR3 sequence: CASTRDRGIDGYTF. The CDR3 DNA is TGTGCCAGCACCAGGGACAGGGGTATAGATGGCTACACCTTC. V is TRBV12-3 or TRBV12-4 and J is TRBJ1-2; 10 bases fit TRBD1. This CDR3 region has 14 residues. V lost 7 bases and J lost 6; bases outside the gene matches: 8.